These T cell receptor beta chains were read from a single sample in a study of T cell repertoires in cytomegalovirus infection. Which antigens these TCRs recognize remains unknown. TCRdb fed the reads into MiXCR, producing one record per CDR3 protein. Of fewer than 950,000 distinct CDR3 sequences listed, roughly 33% are singletons. The sample was cultured CD8+ T cells from PBMCs, taken from culture after CMV antigen stimulation. The receptors originated from a human donor in good health (CMV status not recorded). Some clones in this sample may be carry-over from other donors' samples. Both conserved end residues are part of each CDR3. Fields, in order: D gene, clone size, V gene, J gene, CDR3 DNA, CDR3 protein. D genes are given only for firm matches. Rows give clone size only sometimes, using once, few, many, or a class for an expanded clone.

NA	NA	TRBV6-1	TRBJ2-3	TGTGCCAGCAGTCGATGGACGGGACGCACAGATACGCAGTATTTT	CASSRWTGRTDTQYF
TRBD2	NA	TRBV4-1	TRBJ2-3	TGCGCCAGCAGCCAGAGGCCCGGACTAGCGGGGGGCACAGATACGCAGTATTTT	CASSQRPGLAGGTDTQYF
TRBD2	few	TRBV12-3/TRBV12-4	TRBJ2-7	TGTGCCAGCAGTCCTGAAGGACTAGCTCGCCTTGGCGAGCAGTACTTC	CASSPEGLARLGEQYF
NA	NA	TRBV9	TRBJ2-2	TGTGCCAGCAGCGTAGCTTCGGCCGGCGGGGAGCTGTTTTTT	CASSVASAGGELFF
NA	NA	TRBV6-1	TRBJ1-6	TGTGCCAGCAGTGAAGGACGCTATAATTCACCCCTCCACTTT	CASSEGRYNSPLHF
NA	once	TRBV2	TRBJ1-5	TGTGCCAGCAAAACCTATAGCAATCAGCCCCAGCATTTT	CASKTYSNQPQHF
NA	NA	TRBV15	TRBJ1-6	TGTGCCACCAGCAGAGGAGCGGCTGTCTATAATTCACCCCTCCACTTT	CATSRGAAVYNSPLHF
NA	NA	TRBV5-4	TRBJ1-2	TGTGCCAGCAGTGATGGGACGGCACTCTATGGCTACACCTTC	CASSDGTALYGYTF
TRBD2	NA	TRBV12-3/TRBV12-4	TRBJ2-7	TGTGCCAGCACCCACCGGGGGGGCCGAGAGCAGTACTTC	CASTHRGGREQYF
NA	NA	TRBV7-9	TRBJ2-5	TGTGCCAGCTACGGGCTGGGTTGGGAGACCCAGTACTTC	CASYGLGWETQYF
TRBD2	NA	TRBV12-3/TRBV12-4	TRBJ2-3	TGTGCCAGCAGTTCCTCTAGCGGTAGCACAGATACGCAGTATTTT	CASSSSSGSTDTQYF
NA	many	TRBV12-3/TRBV12-4	TRBJ2-1	TGTGCCAGCAGTTTACTGTCGGGTTCCTACAATGAGCAGTTCTTC	CASSLLSGSYNEQFF
NA	NA	TRBV7-9	TRBJ1-2	TGTGCCAGCAGCTTAACGGCCGTAAAAAGGGCTGGATATGGCTACACCTTC	CASSLTAVKRAGYGYTF
NA	NA	TRBV5-6	TRBJ2-3	TGTGCCAGCAGCTCCTCCCTACGCCATACGCAGTATTTT	CASSSSLRHTQYF
TRBD1	few	TRBV3-1	TRBJ2-7	TGTGCCAGCAGCCAAGGGGACAGGGACACATACGAGCAGTACTTC	CASSQGDRDTYEQYF
NA	few	TRBV7-9	TRBJ2-3	TGTGCCAGCAGTGAGGGGAGCGGTCCGCAGTATTTT	CASSEGSGPQYF
NA	NA	TRBV29-1	TRBJ1-1	TGCAGCGTTGCCGACAGCTTGAACACTGAAGCTTTCTTT	CSVADSLNTEAFF
NA	few	TRBV9	TRBJ1-3	TGTGCCAGCAGCCCCCGTGACGGGATCTCTGGAAACACCATATATTTT	CASSPRDGISGNTIYF
NA	NA	TRBV5-1	TRBJ2-2	TGCGCCAGCAGCTTGGGGGCTAGTCTAGCCACCGGGGAGCTGTTTTTT	CASSLGASLATGELFF
NA	NA	TRBV19	TRBJ1-5	TGTGCCAGTAGTGCCTCCCTCCAGGGGAGCAATCAGCCCCAGCATTTT	CASSASLQGSNQPQHF
TRBD2	NA	TRBV20-1	TRBJ2-3	TGCAGTGCTAGAACTAGCGGGGGGCGGCCAGATACGCAGTATTTT	CSARTSGGRPDTQYF
TRBD1	NA	TRBV28	TRBJ2-1	TGTGCCAGCAATAAGGACAGGGACCACAATGAGCAGTTCTTC	CASNKDRDHNEQFF
NA	few	TRBV12-3/TRBV12-4	TRBJ2-7	TGTGCCAGCTCGTACGGGCTCGAGCAGTACTTC	CASSYGLEQYF
TRBD2	NA	TRBV15	TRBJ2-3	TGTGCCACCAGCAGAGACGGGGGGGTGAGCACAGATACGCAGTATTTT	CATSRDGGVSTDTQYF
NA	few	TRBV12-3/TRBV12-4	TRBJ2-3	TGTGCCAGCAGCTACGGAGGGGCCACAGATACGCAGTATTTT	CASSYGGATDTQYF
NA	few	TRBV11-2	TRBJ2-3	TGTGCCAGCAGCTTTAGGCTCGAGAACACAGATACGCAGTATTTT	CASSFRLENTDTQYF
TRBD1	NA	TRBV6-1	TRBJ1-3	TGTGTCAGCGGACGGGCCGGGACAGGCCAAAACACCATATATTTT	CVSGRAGTGQNTIYF
NA	NA	TRBV2	TRBJ2-2	TGTGCCAGCAGAGGGCCGCCGGGACCCACGAACACCGGGGAGCTGTTTTTT	CASRGPPGPTNTGELFF
NA	NA	TRBV7-3	TRBJ2-3	TGTGCCAGCAGCTCAGGGACTTTACCAGATACGCAGTATTTT	CASSSGTLPDTQYF
NA	NA	TRBV7-6	TRBJ1-4	TGTGCCAGCAGCTCGGAAGCGGCTAATGAAAAACTGTTTTTT	CASSSEAANEKLFF
NA	NA	TRBV12-3/TRBV12-4	TRBJ2-3	TGTGCCAGCAGTTTGTGGGAAGGAACAGATACGCAGTATTTT	CASSLWEGTDTQYF
NA	NA	TRBV2	TRBJ2-4	TGTGCCAGCAGGGCACCTTTAGCCAAAAACATTCAGTACTTC	CASRAPLAKNIQYF
NA	NA	TRBV11-1	TRBJ1-1	TGTGCCAGCAGCATTGACATTCTCTCCTATGAAGCTTTCTTT	CASSIDILSYEAFF
NA	NA	TRBV5-1	TRBJ2-2	TGCGCCAGCAGCTGGTTAGTGCTGGGGGGCGGCACCGGGGAGCTGTTTTTT	CASSWLVLGGGTGELFF
TRBD2	NA	TRBV20-1	TRBJ2-1	TGCAGTGCTAGAAATACTAGCGGGGGGATAATTCATGAGCAGTTCTTC	CSARNTSGGIIHEQFF
NA	few	TRBV6-2/TRBV6-3	TRBJ2-1	NA	CASSFGAGTGTNEQFF
NA	many	TRBV7-6	TRBJ2-5	TGTGCCAGCAGCTTAGCGACGGCTAGCGAGTACCAAGAGACCCAGTACTTC	CASSLATASEYQETQYF
NA	once	TRBV6-1	TRBJ2-2	TGTGCCAGCACGGAGGTTTACACCGGGGAGCTGTTTTTT	CASTEVYTGELFF
NA	few	TRBV6-5	TRBJ2-5	TGTGCCAGCAGTTACTCTGGCGGGCCTCAAGAGACCCAGTACTTC	CASSYSGGPQETQYF
NA	NA	TRBV6-1	TRBJ2-3	TGTGCCAGCAGTGAATTGGGGACCACTAGCACAGATACGCAGTATTTT	CASSELGTTSTDTQYF
NA	NA	TRBV5-8	TRBJ2-2	TGTGCCAGCAGCGCGACCCGGACCAGGGGCGACACCGGGGAGCTGTTTTTT	CASSATRTRGDTGELFF
TRBD1	many	TRBV6-5	TRBJ2-3	TGTGCCAGCAGTTACTCGCCGGGTGATACAGGGGGCGATACGCAGTATTTT	CASSYSPGDTGGDTQYF
NA	few	TRBV28	TRBJ1-1	TGTGCCAGCAGTTTATACGGGAAAGGGACTGAAGCTTTCTTT	CASSLYGKGTEAFF
NA	NA	TRBV9	TRBJ2-1	TGTGCCAGCAGCGTAGATAAGAACAATGAGCAGTTCTTC	CASSVDKNNEQFF
TRBD1	few	TRBV12-3/TRBV12-4	TRBJ1-1	TGTGCCAGCACCTCGGACAGGGGGAACGCTGAAGCTTTCTTT	CASTSDRGNAEAFF
NA	NA	TRBV19	TRBJ2-3	TGTGCCAGTATAACCCAGAGAGGTACGCAGTATTTT	CASITQRGTQYF
NA	few	TRBV12-5	TRBJ2-2	TGTGCTAGTGTCCCTGACCGAGGGGCTCACACCGGGGAGCTGTTTTTT	CASVPDRGAHTGELFF
NA	many	TRBV7-9	TRBJ1-2	TGTGCCAGCAGCTTAGTCCAGGGGCTTAACTATGGCTACACCTTC	CASSLVQGLNYGYTF
NA	NA	TRBV6-1	TRBJ2-3	TGTGCCAGCAGTGGTGGACAGACGGCTCTTACAGATACGCAGTATTTT	CASSGGQTALTDTQYF
NA	few	TRBV20-1	TRBJ2-2	TGCAGTGCTGCGGACAGGGAGGGACGGGCCGGGGAGCTGTTTTTT	CSAADREGRAGELFF